These T cell receptor beta chains were read from a single sample in a study of blood T cell repertoires in COVID-19. Generated by immunoSEQ multiplex PCR, the TCRdb table keeps only in-frame clones and is missing some. The sample includes more than 95,000 clones, approximately 91% of them seen just once. The sequenced sample consisted of peripheral blood. The source of these receptors is a human donor in a cohort sampled during active COVID-19. CDR3s include the opening cysteine and the closing phenylalanine or tryptophan. D genes are given only for firm matches. Where a row states a size, it is once, few, many or the class of an expanded clone; other rows omit it.

abundance: NA; j_gene: TRBJ1-2; d_gene: NA; v_gene: TRBV6-5; CDR3aa: CASMLRNYGYTF; CDR3nt: TGTGCCAGCATGTTGAGGAACTATGGCTACACCTTC
abundance: NA; j_gene: TRBJ2-2; d_gene: TRBD2; v_gene: TRBV7-8; CDR3aa: CASSPKRAGGRGTGELFF; CDR3nt: TGTGCCAGCAGCCCTAAGAGAGCGGGGGGGCGAGGCACCGGGGAGCTGTTTTTT
abundance: NA; j_gene: TRBJ2-2; d_gene: NA; v_gene: TRBV29-1; CDR3aa: CSVIRSGNSKGGELFF; CDR3nt: TGCAGCGTGATAAGAAGCGGTAACAGTAAGGGCGGGGAGCTGTTTTTT
abundance: NA; j_gene: TRBJ1-6; d_gene: NA; v_gene: TRBV28; CDR3aa: CASRTSTGLNSPLHF; CDR3nt: TGTGCCAGCAGGACATCGACAGGACTTAATTCACCCCTCCACTTT
abundance: NA; j_gene: TRBJ2-1; d_gene: NA; v_gene: TRBV28; CDR3aa: CASSFRGGNDEQFF; CDR3nt: TGTGCCAGCAGTTTTAGGGGGGGGAACGATGAGCAGTTCTTC
abundance: NA; j_gene: TRBJ2-5; d_gene: TRBD1; v_gene: TRBV2; CDR3aa: CASSEGLSPGGTQYF; CDR3nt: TGTGCCAGCAGTGAAGGACTATCCCCAGGGGGGACCCAGTACTTC
abundance: once; j_gene: TRBJ1-2; d_gene: TRBD1; v_gene: TRBV27; CDR3aa: CASSYRGRGLNYGYTF; CDR3nt: TGTGCCAGCAGCTACCGGGGAAGGGGGCTTAACTATGGCTACACCTTC
abundance: NA; j_gene: TRBJ2-1; d_gene: NA; v_gene: TRBV2; CDR3aa: CASSGLFNEQFF; CDR3nt: TGTGCCAGCAGCGGACTATTCAATGAGCAGTTCTTC
abundance: NA; j_gene: TRBJ2-7; d_gene: TRBD1; v_gene: TRBV28; CDR3aa: CAITKGQGGYEQYF; CDR3nt: TGTGCCATAACGAAGGGACAGGGAGGCTACGAGCAGTACTTC
abundance: few; j_gene: TRBJ1-5; d_gene: NA; v_gene: TRBV12-3/TRBV12-4; CDR3aa: CASARGGNQPQHF; CDR3nt: TGTGCCAGCGCAAGGGGTGGCAATCAGCCCCAGCATTTT
abundance: NA; j_gene: TRBJ2-1; d_gene: TRBD1; v_gene: TRBV5-4; CDR3aa: CASSRPGTDNNEQFF; CDR3nt: TGTGCCAGCAGCCGCCCCGGGACAGATAACAATGAGCAGTTCTTC
abundance: NA; j_gene: TRBJ2-7; d_gene: TRBD1; v_gene: TRBV27; CDR3aa: CASSFNWGQSSYEQYF; CDR3nt: TGTGCCAGCAGCTTCAATTGGGGACAGAGCTCCTACGAGCAGTACTTC
abundance: few; j_gene: TRBJ1-1; d_gene: NA; v_gene: TRBV12-3/TRBV12-4; CDR3aa: CASNPGSNTEAFF; CDR3nt: TGTGCCAGCAATCCGGGTTCAAACACTGAAGCTTTCTTT
abundance: NA; j_gene: TRBJ1-1; d_gene: NA; v_gene: TRBV12-3/TRBV12-4; CDR3aa: CASSLGQFTEAFF; CDR3nt: TGTGCCAGCAGCCTAGGACAGTTCACTGAAGCTTTCTTT
abundance: once; j_gene: TRBJ2-5; d_gene: NA; v_gene: TRBV29-1; CDR3aa: CSVEGAKETQYF; CDR3nt: TGCAGCGTTGAGGGGGCGAAAGAGACCCAGTACTTC
abundance: NA; j_gene: TRBJ2-7; d_gene: TRBD2; v_gene: TRBV7-2; CDR3aa: CASSLTSGGLGEQYF; CDR3nt: TGTGCCAGCAGCCTGACTAGCGGGGGGTTAGGCGAGCAGTACTTC
abundance: NA; j_gene: TRBJ2-5; d_gene: TRBD2; v_gene: TRBV4-2; CDR3aa: CASSQDRLAVETQYF; CDR3nt: TGTGCCAGCAGCCAAGATAGACTAGCTGTTGAGACCCAGTACTTC
abundance: NA; j_gene: TRBJ2-5; d_gene: TRBD2; v_gene: TRBV5-1; CDR3aa: CASSFAGGQETQYF; CDR3nt: TGCGCCAGCAGCTTCGCGGGGGGGCAAGAGACCCAGTACTTC
abundance: NA; j_gene: TRBJ2-1; d_gene: TRBD2; v_gene: TRBV7-6; CDR3aa: CASSLATSGGTNEQFF; CDR3nt: TGTGCCAGCAGCTTAGCGACTAGCGGGGGCACAAATGAGCAGTTCTTC
abundance: NA; j_gene: TRBJ2-5; d_gene: TRBD1; v_gene: TRBV5-1; CDR3aa: CASSFRDRGRETQYF; CDR3nt: TGCGCCAGCAGCTTCCGGGACAGGGGGAGAGAGACCCAGTACTTC
abundance: NA; j_gene: TRBJ1-1; d_gene: NA; v_gene: TRBV30; CDR3aa: CAWSPGLNTEAFF; CDR3nt: TGTGCCTGGAGCCCAGGGTTGAACACTGAAGCTTTCTTT
abundance: NA; j_gene: TRBJ2-1; d_gene: TRBD2; v_gene: TRBV6-1; CDR3aa: CASSEPTNAGEWGSEQFF; CDR3nt: TGTGCCAGCAGTGAACCGACCAACGCGGGAGAGTGGGGAAGTGAGCAGTTCTTC
abundance: NA; j_gene: TRBJ1-2; d_gene: NA; v_gene: TRBV28; CDR3aa: CASSLSPTGRNYGYTF; CDR3nt: TGTGCCAGCAGTTTATCCCCTACAGGGAGAAACTATGGCTACACCTTC
abundance: NA; j_gene: TRBJ1-6; d_gene: NA; v_gene: TRBV6-5; CDR3aa: CASSYSDKTPLHF; CDR3nt: TGTGCCAGCAGTTACTCGGACAAGACACCCCTCCACTTT
abundance: NA; j_gene: TRBJ1-5; d_gene: NA; v_gene: TRBV18; CDR3aa: CASSNGHPYSNQPQHF; CDR3nt: TGTGCCAGCTCCAACGGACACCCTTATAGCAATCAGCCCCAGCATTTT
abundance: NA; j_gene: TRBJ1-2; d_gene: NA; v_gene: TRBV3-1/TRBV3-2; CDR3aa: CASSLSGGITYGYTF; CDR3nt: TGTGCCAGCAGCCTCAGCGGGGGGATAACCTATGGCTACACCTTC
abundance: NA; j_gene: TRBJ2-5; d_gene: TRBD1; v_gene: TRBV29-1; CDR3aa: CSSGQGQETQYF; CDR3nt: TGCAGCTCGGGACAGGGGCAAGAGACCCAGTACTTC
abundance: once; j_gene: TRBJ2-1; d_gene: TRBD2; v_gene: TRBV27; CDR3aa: CASSLGTSGRGNEQFF; CDR3nt: TGTGCCAGCAGTTTAGGGACTAGCGGGAGAGGCAATGAGCAGTTCTTC
abundance: NA; j_gene: TRBJ1-1; d_gene: NA; v_gene: TRBV21-1; CDR3aa: CASSPKTGTSGVNTEAFF; CDR3nt: TGTGCCAGCAGCCCTAAGACCGGGACGAGCGGGGTGAACACTGAAGCTTTCTTT
abundance: NA; j_gene: TRBJ2-1; d_gene: TRBD1; v_gene: TRBV4-3; CDR3aa: CASSQDRDSYNEQFF; CDR3nt: TGCGCCAGCAGCCAAGATCGGGACAGCTACAATGAGCAGTTCTTC
abundance: NA; j_gene: TRBJ2-3; d_gene: NA; v_gene: TRBV5-5; CDR3aa: CASSLSLGGAHTDTQYF; CDR3nt: TGTGCCAGCAGCTTGTCGCTGGGCGGGGCTCACACAGATACGCAGTATTTT
abundance: NA; j_gene: TRBJ2-2; d_gene: NA; v_gene: TRBV2; CDR3aa: CASSYREGGTGELFF; CDR3nt: TGTGCCAGCAGTTATCGTGAAGGGGGCACCGGGGAGCTGTTTTTT
abundance: NA; j_gene: TRBJ1-1; d_gene: NA; v_gene: TRBV6-5; CDR3aa: CASSYGGLNTEAFF; CDR3nt: TGTGCCAGCAGTTACGGCGGTTTGAACACTGAAGCTTTCTTT
abundance: NA; j_gene: TRBJ1-1; d_gene: NA; v_gene: TRBV30; CDR3aa: CAWSVTENTEAFF; CDR3nt: TGTGCCTGGAGCGTTACAGAGAACACTGAAGCTTTCTTT
abundance: NA; j_gene: TRBJ2-2; d_gene: NA; v_gene: TRBV7-7; CDR3aa: CASSLEGANTGELFF; CDR3nt: TGTGCCAGCAGCTTAGAGGGGGCGAACACCGGGGAGCTGTTTTTT
abundance: NA; j_gene: TRBJ1-3; d_gene: NA; v_gene: TRBV28; CDR3aa: CASSGGTTIYF; CDR3nt: TGTGCCAGCAGCGGGGGTACCACCATATATTTT
abundance: NA; j_gene: TRBJ2-7; d_gene: NA; v_gene: TRBV20-1; CDR3aa: CSASGQGFIHEQYF; CDR3nt: TGCAGTGCTAGTGGGCAGGGGTTCATCCACGAGCAGTACTTC
abundance: once; j_gene: TRBJ1-2; d_gene: TRBD1; v_gene: TRBV19; CDR3aa: CASSMDRNYGYTF; CDR3nt: TGTGCCAGTAGTATGGACAGGAACTATGGCTACACCTTC
abundance: NA; j_gene: TRBJ1-1; d_gene: NA; v_gene: TRBV3-1/TRBV3-2; CDR3aa: CASSQTGEAFF; CDR3nt: TGTGCCAGCAGCCAGACAGGAGAAGCTTTCTTT
abundance: NA; j_gene: TRBJ2-6; d_gene: TRBD2; v_gene: TRBV7-8; CDR3aa: CASSPVAGEPGANVLTF; CDR3nt: TGTGCCAGCAGCCCAGTAGCGGGAGAACCTGGGGCCAACGTCCTGACTTTC
abundance: once; j_gene: TRBJ2-7; d_gene: TRBD2; v_gene: TRBV4-2; CDR3aa: CASSQERVTTGTSASYEQYF; CDR3nt: TGTGCCAGCAGCCAAGAGAGGGTCACCACCGGGACTAGCGCCAGCTACGAGCAGTACTTC
abundance: once; j_gene: TRBJ1-1; d_gene: NA; v_gene: TRBV10-3; CDR3aa: CAISESGHAFF; CDR3nt: TGTGCCATCAGTGAATCAGGGCACGCTTTCTTT